This T cell receptor beta chain was sequenced during a study of tumor-infiltrating lymphocytes in primary liver carcinoma (dated by TCRdb to about 2017). Background for the entire study: Of the five patients (three men and two women, aged 30 to 69 years), four had hepatocellular carcinoma and one had combined HCC and intrahepatic cholangiocarcinoma. The five patients had tumors of stage T1-T3 N0M0, with maximum diameters ranging from roughly 4.2 to 11 cm. Roughly 3.5 to 7.5 million productive TCRbeta reads were obtained per sample, and no significant difference in read depth was found between tissue types. For each liver tumor, the study sampled five regions along with adjacent normal tissue and blood, and applied TCRbeta repertoire sequencing, expression microarrays and whole-exome sequencing. A total of some 35 specimens from 5 patients went through TCRbeta repertoire sequencing, namely 25 tumor regions, 5 adjacent noncancerous liver tissues and 5 peripheral blood samples. Agilent mRNA microarray profiling was performed on the approximately 25 tumor region samples to relate TCRbeta repertoire diversity to the local molecular phenotype. Technical replicate repertoires showed high reproducibility, with mean shared-clone rates approximately 0.87 and correlation coefficients above 0.95. Overall results and qualifications from the work: Pairs of tumor regions showed greater repertoire overlap (mean roughly 35%) than tumor-adjacent pairs (roughly 17%) or tumor-blood pairs (around 15%), which is consistent with antigen-driven expansion. The study included only a few patients, and the authors note findings should be validated in a larger study. Only about 8-24% of top clones were present in all five regions of a tumor, suggesting spatial heterogeneity of tumor-infiltrating T cells. A significantly larger repertoire fraction was made up by the top 250 clones in tumors than in blood (p = 0.039). Because only the TCR beta chain was sequenced and unpaired alpha chains were not captured, true repertoire diversity is likely underestimated. Because the samples were bulk and unsorted, CD4+ and CD8+ T cell repertoires could not be compared.

Points on this clonotype: No cognate antigen has been identified for it. No base quality values were provided; no much bigger clone lies one nucleotide off.

Without any cell sorting, total RNA and DNA were co-extracted from approximately 22-30 mg of bulk tissue using the AllPrep DNA/RNA mini kit. Roughly five patients with histopathologically diagnosed primary liver carcinoma underwent surgical resection in China between November 2015 and early 2016. Patients had chronic HBV infection and were treatment-naive at sampling. Five spatially separated regions were sampled per tumor: superior, inferior, left-lateral and right-lateral poles, plus the tumor centre. Histological examination found more than 75% viable tumor cells in every tumor sample. Pieces of fresh tumor and adjacent tissue were cut in half, with one half kept in RNAlater at -80 degrees C and the other half sent for histology. TCRbeta-specific cDNA was reverse-transcribed from roughly 500 ng total RNA using a constant-region primer and ProtoScript II reverse transcriptase. Construction of the TCRbeta libraries relied on three nested rounds of multiplex PCR, following a slightly modified ARM-PCR procedure. Each of the first two PCR rounds ran for approximately 10 cycles and used multiplex TRBV1-TRBV30 forward primers together with a Cbeta reverse primer. Sample barcodes and Illumina adapters were attached in a final 25-cycle PCR using Deep VentR polymerase. Before sequencing, amplicons of 200-500 bp were gel-purified using a QIAquick gel extraction kit. The TCRbeta amplicons were sequenced with 250-bp paired-end reads on an Illumina HiSeq 2500. The study's own analysis went as follows. To recover full CDR3 sequences, reads were quality-trimmed using Trimmomatic v0.33 and paired reads were then merged using FLASH v1.2.11. MiGEC v1.2.1b assigned V, D and J germline segments to the rearranged TCRbeta sequences. Clonotype statistics, along with Shannon-Wiener diversity indices, were calculated using VDJtools v1.0.0. To reduce sampling bias, subsequent analyses other than the diversity analysis used only the 250 most abundant clonotypes in each sample. TCRdb cleaned the public reads at Q25 with fastp, built clones with MiXCR and kept in-frame beta chains. Every entry covers one CDR3 protein and lists the most common genes and DNA from its rows. TCRdb, rather than the study authors, made the V and J calls. Across this sample there are 65,000 to 90,000 distinct CDR3 sequences, with approximately 77% seen only once. The top ten clonotypes cover 15% to 20% of the sample.

Based on the germline V gene, the CDR1 and CDR2 sequences are MNHNS and SASEGT. There are 16 amino acids in the CDR3, from cysteine to phenylalanine inclusive. Only the CDR3 part of the read is kept: 48 bases, read in frame from the first base. Trimming removed 1 base from V and 11 bases from J; the gene matches leave 13 bases unexplained. Input material: liver tumor tissue from sampling region 1. Reading the label with the study, this specimen's cell subset or site is: tumor region T1, superior pole. The TCR sequence derives from a man aged 35 to 55 with primary liver carcinoma and hepatitis B virus infection. The chain is encoded by TRBV6-1 joined to TRBJ2-2; the junction holds 7 bases that match TRBD1. The CDR3 is CASSEGYRGNIGELFF. The nucleotide sequence reads TGTGCCAGCAGTGAAGGGTACAGGGGAAACATCGGAGAGCTGTTTTTT.